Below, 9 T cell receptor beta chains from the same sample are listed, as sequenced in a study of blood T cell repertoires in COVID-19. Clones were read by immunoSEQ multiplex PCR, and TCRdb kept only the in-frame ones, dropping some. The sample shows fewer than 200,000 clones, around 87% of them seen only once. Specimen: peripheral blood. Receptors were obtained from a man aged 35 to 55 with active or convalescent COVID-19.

For the CDR3, the DNA is TGTGCCAGCAGTGACGTTTTAGGGGATCCACTGCCGAGGATCATGAACACTGAAGCTTTCTTT. Translating gives CASSDVLGDPLPRIMNTEAFF. The chain has TRBV6-4 and TRBJ1-1; the D gene is possibly TRBD1 (5 bases). CDR1 is MRHNA and CDR2 is SNTAGT in the germline V gene. Between the trimmed V and J ends, which lost 2 bases and 0 bases, there was a span of 28 bases. The CDR3 totals 21 residues.

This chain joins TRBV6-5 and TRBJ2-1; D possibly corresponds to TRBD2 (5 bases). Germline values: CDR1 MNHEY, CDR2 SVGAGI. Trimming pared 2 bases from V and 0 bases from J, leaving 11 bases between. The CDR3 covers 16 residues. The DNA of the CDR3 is TGTGCCAGCAGTTACAGGTGGGAGAGCTCCTACAATGAGCAGTTCTTC. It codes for CASSYRWESSYNEQFF.

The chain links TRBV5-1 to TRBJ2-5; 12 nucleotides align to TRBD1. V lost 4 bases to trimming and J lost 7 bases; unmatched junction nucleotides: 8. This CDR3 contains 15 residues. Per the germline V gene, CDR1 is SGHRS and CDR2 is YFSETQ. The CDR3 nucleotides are TGCGCCAGCAGCCCGGGGACAGGGGGCGCGGGGACCCAGTACTTC. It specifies CASSPGTGGAGTQYF. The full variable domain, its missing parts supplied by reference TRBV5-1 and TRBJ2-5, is KAGVTQTPRYLIKTRGQQVTLSCSPISGHRSVSWYQQTPGQGLQFLFEYFSETQRNKGNFPGRFSGRQFSNSRSEMNVSTLELGDSALYLCASSPGTGGAGTQYFGPGTRLLVL.

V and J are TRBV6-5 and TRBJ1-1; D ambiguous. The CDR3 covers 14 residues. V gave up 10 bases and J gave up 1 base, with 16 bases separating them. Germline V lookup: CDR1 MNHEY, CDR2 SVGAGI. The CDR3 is CATEPYYQNTEAFF. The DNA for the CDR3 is TGTGCCACCGAGCCCTACTACCAGAACACTGAAGCTTTCTTT.

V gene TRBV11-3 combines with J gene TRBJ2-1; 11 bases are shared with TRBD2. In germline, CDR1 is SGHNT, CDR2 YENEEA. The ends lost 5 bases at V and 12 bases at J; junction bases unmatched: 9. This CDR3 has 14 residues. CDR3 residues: CASSAGTSGSLQFF. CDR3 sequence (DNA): TGTGCCAGCAGCGCCGGGACTAGCGGATCACTGCAGTTCTTC.

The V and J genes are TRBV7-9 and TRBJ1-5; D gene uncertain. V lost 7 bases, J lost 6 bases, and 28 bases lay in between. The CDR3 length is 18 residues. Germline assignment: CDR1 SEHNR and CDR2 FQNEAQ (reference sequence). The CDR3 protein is CASTSHPGRRTLGQPQHF. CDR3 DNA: TGTGCCAGCACCTCGCACCCCGGCAGGCGCACATTAGGTCAGCCCCAGCATTTT.

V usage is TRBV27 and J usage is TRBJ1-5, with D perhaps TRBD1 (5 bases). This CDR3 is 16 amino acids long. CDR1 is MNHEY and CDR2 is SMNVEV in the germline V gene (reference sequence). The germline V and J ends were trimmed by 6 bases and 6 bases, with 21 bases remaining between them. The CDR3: CASSFNPPGYGQPQHF. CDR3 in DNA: TGTGCCAGCAGCTTCAATCCGCCAGGGTATGGTCAGCCCCAGCATTTT.

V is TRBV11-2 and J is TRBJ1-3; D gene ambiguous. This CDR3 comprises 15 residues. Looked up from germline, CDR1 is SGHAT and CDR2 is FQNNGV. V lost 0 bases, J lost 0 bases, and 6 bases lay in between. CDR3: CASSLEPSSGNTIYF. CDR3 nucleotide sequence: TGTGCCAGCAGCTTAGAGCCGAGCTCTGGAAACACCATATATTTT.

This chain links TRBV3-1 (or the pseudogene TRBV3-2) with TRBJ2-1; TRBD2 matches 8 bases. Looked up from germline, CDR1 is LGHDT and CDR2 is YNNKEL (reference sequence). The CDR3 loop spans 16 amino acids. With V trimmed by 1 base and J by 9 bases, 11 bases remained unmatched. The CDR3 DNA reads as TGTGCCAGCAGCCAAGTCCGCCTAGCGGGCTCCCCTGAGCAGTTCTTC. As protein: CASSQVRLAGSPEQFF.